A single sample gave rise to the 19 T cell receptor beta chains below, sequenced in a study of breast tumors, draining lymph nodes, adjacent tissues (TCRdb year 2016). The method was multiplex PCR. TCRdb lists the instrument as Illumina HiSeq 2000. The public reads were reanalyzed by TCRdb: fastp trimming at Q25, MiXCR alignment, in-frame beta chains only. Each CDR3 protein gets just one entry, which takes the most common genes and DNA from the rows behind it. The sample table records 20,000 to 25,000 distinct CDR3 sequences; less than 35% of these occur just once. 11% of the sample rests with the top ten. The sequenced material came from breast tumor tissue. These receptor sequences come from a female donor with breast cancer. Some clones in this sample may be carry-over from other donors' samples.

Ten or more counts support this clonotype. In DNA, the CDR3 is TGCGCCAGCAGCTTGCTAGCGGGAGATACCGGGGAGCTGTTTTTT. The encoded protein is CASSLLAGDTGELFF. V usage is TRBV5-1 and J usage is TRBJ2-2; 10 bases agree with TRBD2. Trimming cost V 1 base and J 5 bases; bases outside gene matches: 2. This CDR3 has 15 amino acids. Germline CDR1 and CDR2: SGHRS and YFSETQ.

The chain carries TRBV28 and TRBJ2-7, with 9 bases fitting TRBD2. In germline, CDR1 is MDHEN, CDR2 SYDVKM. This CDR3 region has 13 residues. J lost 6 bases, V lost 4 bases, and 4 bases had no gene match. For the CDR3, the DNA is TGTGCCAGCAGTTGGACAGCGGGGGGCGAGCAGTACTTC. This translates into CASSWTAGGEQYF.

V gene TRBV20-1 combines with J gene TRBJ2-3; no firm D call. The V end lost 6 bases, the J end lost 4 bases, and 11 bases lay between the germline ends. From germline, CDR1 is DFQATT and CDR2 SNEGSKA (reference sequence). The CDR3 is 12 amino acids. CDR3 sequence (DNA): TGCAGTGCCACAACGACGGCAGATACGCAGTATTTT. Its protein product is CSATTTADTQYF.

This rearrangement joins TRBV7-9 to TRBJ1-4; no reliable D call. Between the trimmed V and J ends, which lost 6 bases and 4 bases, there was a span of 12 bases. Looked up from germline, CDR1 is SEHNR and CDR2 is FQNEAQ (reference sequence). The CDR3 totals 14 residues. CDR3 nucleotide sequence: TGTGCCAGCAGACGGACGGGCGATAATGAAAAACTGTTTTTT. Its translation: CASRRTGDNEKLFF.

At least ten counts were recorded for this clonotype. The rearrangement joins TRBV19 to TRBJ2-1; the D is unclear. Germline-derived CDR1 and CDR2 are LNHDA and SQIVND (reference sequence). The CDR3 is 15 amino acids. V gave up 0 bases and J gave up 3 bases, with 9 bases separating them. The CDR3 DNA reads as TGTGCCAGTAGTATAGATCTGGCTAGCTACAATGAGCAGTTCTTC. Amino acid sequence: CASSIDLASYNEQFF. The full variable domain, rest sourced from reference TRBV19 and TRBJ2-1, is DGGITQSPKYLFRKEGQNVTLSCEQNLNHDAMYWYRQDPGQGLRLIYYSQIVNDFQKGDIAEGYSVSREKKESFPLTVTSAQKNPTAFYLCASSIDLASYNEQFFGPGTRLTVL.

This clonotype has ten or more counts. The CDR3 reads CSARDDQLDPRYEQYF. DNA for the CDR3: TGCAGTGCTAGAGACGACCAGCTAGACCCCCGCTACGAGCAGTACTTC. The chain uses TRBV20-1 and TRBJ2-7; D uncertain. Germline V CDR1 and CDR2: DFQATT, SNEGSKA (reference sequence). V lost 0 bases and J 3 bases, leaving 18 bases between the germline ends. The CDR3 loop spans 16 amino acids.

Judged by abundance, this clonotype is medium-sized (0.01 to 0.1%). The V gene is TRBV9, the J gene TRBJ2-7; 8 bases agree with TRBD2. With V trimmed by 2 bases and J by 6 bases, 7 bases remained unmatched. The CDR3 length is 14 residues. Germline CDR1 is SGDLS and CDR2 is YYNGEE. This chain's CDR3 is CASSVTLTSAEQYF. The CDR3 nucleotides are TGTGCCAGCAGCGTCACCTTGACTAGCGCCGAGCAGTACTTC.

This clonotype was counted ten times or more. This sequence joins TRBV6-5 and TRBJ1-5; 9 bases align to TRBD1. Trimming removed 6 bases from V and 6 bases from J; junction bases left unmatched: 9. CDR3 length: 15 amino acids. Per the germline V gene, CDR1 is MNHEY and CDR2 is SVGAGI. The CDR3 DNA sequence: TGTGCCAGCAGATCAGCCGGGACAGGGACTCAGCCCCAGCATTTT. Encoded protein: CASRSAGTGTQPQHF.

This clonotype showed up many times. V and J are TRBV7-6 and TRBJ2-1; the match to TRBD2 covers 8 bases. The CDR3 totals 13 residues. Germline V lookup: CDR1 SGHVS, CDR2 FNYEAQ. Germline trimming cut 1 base from V and 9 bases from J; bases unmatched to any gene: 2. The CDR3 is CASSLGTSSEQFF. In DNA form, the CDR3 reads TGTGCCAGCAGCTTAGGGACTAGCAGTGAGCAGTTCTTC.

Worth noting for this clonotype: With a much larger clone just one base away, this may be a read error. The genes are TRBV27 and TRBJ2-6; D perhaps matches TRBD1 (5 bases). The CDR3 is made up of 15 amino acids. V lost 5 bases and J 4 bases, leaving 12 bases between the germline ends. CDR1 is MNHEY, CDR2 SMNVEV, per germline (reference sequence). CDR3: CASSQGRTGANVLTF. The CDR3 DNA sequence: TGTGCCAGCAGTCAGGGCCGGACCGGGGCCAACGTCCTGACTTTC.

The J gene is TRBJ2-3, the V gene TRBV25-1, with D perhaps matching TRBD2 (6 bases). Germline assignment: CDR1 MGHDK and CDR2 SYGVNS. Trimming shortened V by 4 bases and J by 8 bases, and 34 bases separated the two germline ends. The CDR3 loop spans 20 amino acids. Here the CDR3 reads CASSVRLISGRETSSGTQYF. The CDR3 DNA follows: TGTGCCAGCAGTGTACGTCTGATTTCAGGCAGAGAAACTAGCTCAGGTACGCAGTATTTT.

This clonotype showed up many times. The rearrangement joins TRBV20-1 to TRBJ2-2; 7 nucleotides match TRBD2. The CDR3 loop spans 16 amino acids. Germline V gene sequence: CDR1 DFQATT, CDR2 SNEGSKA (reference sequence). V shed 0 bases, J shed 3 bases, and the junction held 7 bases outside the gene matches. For the CDR3, the DNA is TGCAGTGCTAGAGATTTCGCTAGCGGTGACACCGGGGAGCTGTTTTTT. Translated: CSARDFASGDTGELFF.

This clonotype is medium-sized by share. CDR3 in DNA: TGTGCCAGCAGCTTAAGGGGGTCGGTCGGGGGGAATGAGCAGTTCTTC. Residues: CASSLRGSVGGNEQFF. The V call is TRBV7-3, the J call TRBJ2-1; 7 bases line up with TRBD2. V shed 1 base, J shed 7 bases, and the junction held 10 bases outside the gene matches. The CDR3 has 16 residues. The V gene's germline CDR1 is SGHTA and CDR2 FQGTGA.

The table lists this clonotype with many counts. The chain recombines TRBV12-3 or TRBV12-4 with TRBJ2-1; D ambiguous. V was shortened by 2 bases and J by 10 bases, with 15 bases between the two germline ends. The CDR3 is 14 amino acids. The CDR3: CASSLFRTSPEQFF. The CDR3 region has the DNA TGTGCCAGCAGTTTATTCCGGACCTCGCCGGAGCAGTTCTTC.

Many counts were recorded for this clonotype. V is TRBV28 and J is TRBJ2-5; 9 positions agree with TRBD2. CDR3 length: 16 amino acids. V was pared by 2 bases and J by 2 bases, with 6 bases of the junction left unmatched. Germline values: CDR1 MDHEN, CDR2 SYDVKM. CDR3 region: CASSLLREGPQETQYF. The CDR3 bases are TGTGCCAGCAGTTTACTGCGGGAGGGCCCTCAAGAGACCCAGTACTTC.

This clonotype was recorded at least ten times. V gene TRBV20-1 combines with J gene TRBJ2-1; tentatively, D is TRBD2 (6 bases). The germline CDR1 and CDR2 sequences are DFQATT and SNEGSKA (reference sequence). There are 14 residues in the CDR3. Trimming shortened V by 5 bases and J by 9 bases, and 20 bases separated the two germline ends. CDR3 DNA sequence: TGCAGTGCTCCCCCCCTGGGACTCATCATTGAGCAGTTCTTC. It translates to CSAPPLGLIIEQFF.

This clonotype was found many times. The rearrangement links TRBV10-1 to TRBJ2-2; TRBD2 is a possible D gene (6 bases). CDR3 length: 16 residues. Between the trimmed V and J ends, which lost 2 bases and 1 base, there was a span of 11 bases. Germline-derived CDR1 and CDR2 are WNHNN and SYGVQD (reference sequence). In DNA form, the CDR3 reads TGCGCCAGCAGTGAGGCCGGGACTTTGAACACCGGGGAGCTGTTTTTT. It codes for CASSEAGTLNTGELFF.

This clonotype was detected many times. The chain is built from TRBV20-1 and TRBJ2-7; D assignment may be TRBD1 or TRBD2 (5 bases each). The CDR3 is 13 residues long. V was trimmed by 6 bases and J by 0 bases, leaving 12 bases between them. Per germline, CDR1 DFQATT and CDR2 SNEGSKA (reference sequence). The CDR3, as DNA: TGCAGTGCCCTAGAGGGGAGCTCCTACGAGCAGTACTTC. Its protein is CSALEGSSYEQYF.

This clonotype has a count of ten or more. The chain links TRBV25-1 to TRBJ2-1; 14 bases align to TRBD2. The germline CDR1 and CDR2 sequences are MGHDK and SYGVNS. The CDR3 extends over 17 amino acids. V dropped 3 bases and J dropped 6; count of bases not matched to a gene: 7. The DNA for the CDR3 is TGTGCCAGCAGTGAGCAGGGGACTAGCGGGAGCGTCAATGAGCAGTTCTTC. It encodes CASSEQGTSGSVNEQFF.